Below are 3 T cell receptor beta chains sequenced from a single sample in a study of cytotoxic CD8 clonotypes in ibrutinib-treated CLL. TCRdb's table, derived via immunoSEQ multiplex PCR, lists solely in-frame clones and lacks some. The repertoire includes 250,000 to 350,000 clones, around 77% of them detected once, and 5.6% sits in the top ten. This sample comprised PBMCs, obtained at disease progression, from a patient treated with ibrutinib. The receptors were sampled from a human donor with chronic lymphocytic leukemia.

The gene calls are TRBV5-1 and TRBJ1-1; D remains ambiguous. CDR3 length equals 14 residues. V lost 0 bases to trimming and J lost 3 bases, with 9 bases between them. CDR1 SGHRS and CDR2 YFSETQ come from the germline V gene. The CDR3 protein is CASSLGHKDTEAFF. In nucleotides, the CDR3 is TGCGCCAGCAGCTTGGGGCATAAGGACACTGAAGCTTTCTTT.

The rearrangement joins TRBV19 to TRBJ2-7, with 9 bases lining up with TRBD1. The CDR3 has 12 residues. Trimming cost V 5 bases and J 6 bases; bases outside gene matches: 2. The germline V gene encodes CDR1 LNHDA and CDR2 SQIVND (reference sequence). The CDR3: CASSGTGFEQYF. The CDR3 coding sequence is TGTGCCAGTAGTGGGACAGGGTTCGAGCAGTACTTC.

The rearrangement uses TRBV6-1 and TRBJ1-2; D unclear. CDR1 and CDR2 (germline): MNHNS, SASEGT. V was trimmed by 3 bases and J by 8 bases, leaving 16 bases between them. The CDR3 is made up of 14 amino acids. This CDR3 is CASSDYQLAWGYTF. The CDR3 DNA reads TGTGCCAGCAGTGACTATCAGCTCGCCTGGGGCTACACCTTC.